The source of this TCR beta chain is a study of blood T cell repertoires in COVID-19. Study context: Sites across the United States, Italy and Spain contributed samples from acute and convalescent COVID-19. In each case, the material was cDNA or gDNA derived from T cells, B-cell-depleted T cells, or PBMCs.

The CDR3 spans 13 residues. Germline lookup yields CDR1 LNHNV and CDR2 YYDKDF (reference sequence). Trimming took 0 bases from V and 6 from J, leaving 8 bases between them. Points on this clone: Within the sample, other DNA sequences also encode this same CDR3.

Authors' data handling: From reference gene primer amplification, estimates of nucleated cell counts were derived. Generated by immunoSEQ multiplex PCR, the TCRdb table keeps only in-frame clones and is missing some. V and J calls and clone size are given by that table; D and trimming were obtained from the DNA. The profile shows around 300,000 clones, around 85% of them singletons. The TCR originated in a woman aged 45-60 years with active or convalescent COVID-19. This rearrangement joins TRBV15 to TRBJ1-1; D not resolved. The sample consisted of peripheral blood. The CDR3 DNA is TGTGCCACCAGCAGAGATCGCGGGGCTGAAGCTTTCTTT. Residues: CATSRDRGAEAFF.